Listed here are 4 T cell receptor beta chains from one sample, sequenced in a study of T cells in pancreatic ductal adenocarcinoma. Selected pancreatic ductal adenocarcinoma patients had undergone surgery without neoadjuvant therapy. TCRdb's table, derived via immunoSEQ multiplex PCR, lists solely in-frame clones and lacks some. The sample consists of about 31,000 clones, roughly 92% of them appearing once. Sequenced: PBMCs. The receptors were gathered from a human donor with pancreatic ductal adenocarcinoma.

The chain employs TRBV2 and TRBJ2-5; D may match TRBD1 or TRBD2 (5 bases each). CDR1 and CDR2 from the germline V gene are SNHLY and FYNNEI. CDR3 length equals 14 residues. V lost 2 bases, J lost 4 bases, and 11 bases lay in between. The DNA of the CDR3 is TGTGCCAGCAGTGAACAGGGTCGGGGAGAGACCCAGTACTTC. Translation: CASSEQGRGETQYF.

The chain links TRBV10-3 to TRBJ2-7; 8 nucleotides line up with TRBD1. Unmatched junction bases numbered 4, after V lost 8 bases and J lost 4 bases. The CDR3 contains 12 residues. Germline-derived CDR1 and CDR2 are ENHRY and SYGVKD. The CDR3 sequence is CAIRDRWYEQYF. The CDR3 nucleotides are TGTGCCATCCGGGACAGGTGGTACGAGCAGTACTTC.

V usage is TRBV19 and J usage is TRBJ2-6; TRBD1 might be the D (5 bases). Per germline, CDR1 LNHDA and CDR2 SQIVND (reference sequence). The CDR3 spans 15 residues. Trimming removed 6 bases from V and 1 base from J, with 10 bases in between. The CDR3 nucleotides read TGTGCCAGTAGGGCCAGGGAATCTGGGGCCAACGTCCTGACTTTC. Protein product: CASRARESGANVLTF.

V usage is TRBV5-6 and J usage is TRBJ2-3, with D perhaps matching TRBD1 or TRBD2 (5 bases each). This CDR3 spans 15 amino acids. Germline V gene sequence: CDR1 SGHDT, CDR2 YYEEEE. The V end was cut by 3 bases, the J end by 3 bases, with 14 bases between. The CDR3 sequence: CASSYGTRRTDTQYF. The CDR3, as DNA: TGTGCCAGCAGCTACGGGACCCGGCGGACAGATACGCAGTATTTT.